This is a list of T cell receptor beta chains from one sample in a study of T cell responses to AZD1222 COVID-19 vaccine. Only in-frame clones appear in the TCRdb table, and some are missing; sequencing was by immunoSEQ multiplex PCR. Of 200,000 to 250,000 clones listed, 90% to 95% are singletons. This material consisted of peripheral blood, taken 28 days after the second dose of the MenACWY control vaccine. Receptors originate from an adult who received the MenACWY meningococcal vaccine as a control. Both conserved end residues are part of each CDR3. Fields, in order: J gene, V gene, CDR3 protein.

>TRBJ2-5|TRBV29-1
CSVPTGWTETQYF
>TRBJ1-1|TRBV27
CASSLSFGSAANTEAFF
>TRBJ1-1|TRBV11-2
CASSPRATGDTEAFF
>TRBJ1-1|TRBV5-5
CASSLGAANTEAFF
>TRBJ2-7|TRBV3-1/TRBV3-2
CASSQGQWGYEQYF
>TRBJ1-5|TRBV28
CASMWPDSNQPQHF
>TRBJ2-3|TRBV4-1
CASSQPRNSRTTDTQYF
>TRBJ2-7|TRBV5-1
CASSLGGGTSYEQYF
>TRBJ2-2|TRBV19
CASSRTVGFAGELFF
>TRBJ1-1|TRBV5-1
CASSSRGARNTEAFF
>TRBJ1-1|TRBV6-2/TRBV6-3
CASSPRGRMNTEAFF